These T cell receptor beta chains were read from a single sample in a study of T cell responses to AZD1222 COVID-19 vaccine. Sequencing was performed with immunoSEQ multiplex PCR; in TCRdb, only in-frame clones are kept and a portion is missing. Here the sample spans approximately 98,000 clones, about 82% being singletons. This specimen was peripheral blood, taken on day 0 of AZD1222 vaccination. All receptors derive from an adult in good health. Both conserved end residues are part of each CDR3. A D gene is named only where the DNA matches it firmly. A clone size is listed for some rows: how often the clone was seen (once, few, many), or a class if it is expanded.

d_call: TRBD1
j_call: TRBJ1-5
clone_size: .
v_call: TRBV28
cdr3_aa: CASSLVRQGRGQPQHF
cdr3_nt: TGTGCCAGCAGTTTAGTGAGACAGGGAAGGGGTCAGCCCCAGCATTTT

d_call: TRBD2
j_call: TRBJ2-7
clone_size: .
v_call: TRBV6-5
cdr3_aa: CATQGRGVSYEQYF
cdr3_nt: TGTGCCACCCAAGGTCGGGGGGTTTCCTACGAGCAGTACTTC

d_call: .
j_call: TRBJ1-5
clone_size: .
v_call: TRBV10-3
cdr3_aa: CAISQRDSNQPQHF
cdr3_nt: TGTGCCATCAGCCAACGGGATTCCAATCAGCCCCAGCATTTT

d_call: .
j_call: TRBJ2-7
clone_size: .
v_call: TRBV28
cdr3_aa: CASSLPGIYEQYF
cdr3_nt: TGTGCCAGCAGTTTACCGGGAATCTACGAGCAGTACTTC

d_call: .
j_call: TRBJ2-1
clone_size: .
v_call: TRBV3-1/TRBV3-2
cdr3_aa: CASNPNGGSYNEQFF
cdr3_nt: TGTGCCAGCAACCCAAACGGTGGCTCCTACAATGAGCAGTTCTTC

d_call: TRBD1
j_call: TRBJ2-2
clone_size: .
v_call: TRBV24-1
cdr3_aa: CATGDSNTGELFF
cdr3_nt: TGTGCCACAGGGGACAGCAACACCGGGGAGCTGTTTTTT

d_call: .
j_call: TRBJ1-4
clone_size: .
v_call: TRBV6-1
cdr3_aa: CASSEALGKLFF
cdr3_nt: TGTGCCAGCAGTGAAGCTTTGGGAAAACTGTTTTTT

d_call: .
j_call: TRBJ2-2
clone_size: .
v_call: TRBV5-1
cdr3_aa: CASSFGTNTGELFF
cdr3_nt: TGCGCCAGCAGCTTCGGCACGAACACCGGGGAGCTGTTTTTT

d_call: .
j_call: TRBJ2-7
clone_size: .
v_call: TRBV4-3
cdr3_aa: CASSQGLFGEQYF
cdr3_nt: TGCGCCAGCAGCCAAGGGCTGTTTGGCGAGCAGTACTTC

d_call: .
j_call: TRBJ1-5
clone_size: .
v_call: TRBV4-1
cdr3_aa: CASSQEGQGNNQPQHF
cdr3_nt: TGCGCCAGCAGCCAAGAGGGGCAGGGAAACAATCAGCCCCAGCATTTT

d_call: .
j_call: TRBJ1-5
clone_size: .
v_call: TRBV20-1
cdr3_aa: CSVGSHQPQHF
cdr3_nt: TGCAGCGTGGGAAGTCATCAGCCCCAGCATTTT

d_call: .
j_call: TRBJ1-2
clone_size: .
v_call: TRBV4-3
cdr3_aa: CASSQEVVSSGYTF
cdr3_nt: TGCGCCAGCAGCCAAGAGGTAGTGTCTAGCGGCTACACCTTC

d_call: TRBD1
j_call: TRBJ1-5
clone_size: .
v_call: TRBV11-2
cdr3_aa: CASSSGRRGTGGKNQPQHF
cdr3_nt: TGTGCCAGCAGCTCCGGGCGTCGCGGGACAGGGGGCAAGAATCAGCCCCAGCATTTT

d_call: .
j_call: TRBJ1-5
clone_size: .
v_call: TRBV7-8
cdr3_aa: CASSPRQPQHF
cdr3_nt: TGTGCCAGCAGCCCCCGCCAGCCCCAGCATTTT

d_call: .
j_call: TRBJ2-3
clone_size: .
v_call: TRBV30
cdr3_aa: CAWTRQGTGGTDTQYF
cdr3_nt: TGTGCCTGGACCCGCCAGGGAACAGGCGGGACAGATACGCAGTATTTT

d_call: .
j_call: TRBJ1-2
clone_size: .
v_call: TRBV9
cdr3_aa: CASSVPAIDGYTF
cdr3_nt: TGTGCCAGCAGCGTACCTGCGATTGATGGCTACACCTTC

d_call: .
j_call: TRBJ1-1
clone_size: .
v_call: TRBV2
cdr3_aa: CASWGSVGPTEAFF
cdr3_nt: TGTGCCAGCTGGGGGTCTGTGGGACCCACTGAAGCTTTCTTT

d_call: .
j_call: TRBJ1-5
clone_size: .
v_call: TRBV12-3/TRBV12-4
cdr3_aa: CASCAGMDQPQHF
cdr3_nt: TGTGCCAGCTGCGCGGGGATGGATCAGCCCCAGCATTTT

d_call: TRBD1
j_call: TRBJ1-6
clone_size: few
v_call: TRBV19
cdr3_aa: CASSKDRGNSPLHF
cdr3_nt: TGTGCCAGTAGTAAGGACAGGGGGAATTCACCCCTCCACTTT

d_call: .
j_call: TRBJ1-3
clone_size: .
v_call: TRBV6-5
cdr3_aa: CASTGGGGNTIYF
cdr3_nt: TGTGCCAGCACCGGGGGCGGTGGAAACACCATATATTTT

d_call: .
j_call: TRBJ2-1
clone_size: .
v_call: TRBV24-1
cdr3_aa: CATSGPLVSSYNEQFF
cdr3_nt: TGTGCCACCAGTGGTCCCCTAGTGAGCTCCTACAATGAGCAGTTCTTC

d_call: .
j_call: TRBJ1-1
clone_size: .
v_call: TRBV27
cdr3_aa: CASSLSWGRSEAFF
cdr3_nt: TGTGCCAGCAGTTTATCCTGGGGACGGTCTGAAGCTTTCTTT

d_call: .
j_call: TRBJ1-4
clone_size: .
v_call: TRBV6-5
cdr3_aa: CASAGSWATNEKLFF
cdr3_nt: TGTGCCAGCGCCGGATCTTGGGCAACTAATGAAAAACTGTTTTTT

d_call: .
j_call: TRBJ1-1
clone_size: .
v_call: TRBV19
cdr3_aa: CASSISQQISEAFF
cdr3_nt: TGTGCCAGTAGTATATCTCAGCAGATTTCTGAAGCTTTCTTT

d_call: .
j_call: TRBJ1-3
clone_size: .
v_call: TRBV7-3
cdr3_aa: CASSLGPSSGNTIYF
cdr3_nt: TGTGCCAGCAGCTTGGGACCGAGCTCTGGAAACACCATATATTTT

d_call: .
j_call: TRBJ1-2
clone_size: .
v_call: TRBV30
cdr3_aa: CAWTGANYGYTF
cdr3_nt: TGTGCCTGGACCGGGGCTAACTATGGCTACACCTTC

d_call: .
j_call: TRBJ1-2
clone_size: .
v_call: TRBV19
cdr3_aa: CASSPSDSEAYGYTF
cdr3_nt: TGTGCCAGTAGTCCATCGGACTCCGAGGCCTATGGCTACACCTTC

d_call: TRBD1
j_call: TRBJ2-5
clone_size: few
v_call: TRBV5-3
cdr3_aa: CARSPSQGQGETQYF
cdr3_nt: TGTGCCAGAAGCCCCAGCCAGGGACAGGGAGAGACCCAGTACTTC

d_call: TRBD2
j_call: TRBJ2-5
clone_size: .
v_call: TRBV15
cdr3_aa: CATSRDPRTSGGKETQYF
cdr3_nt: TGTGCCACCAGCAGAGACCCCAGGACTAGCGGGGGAAAAGAGACCCAGTACTTC

d_call: TRBD2
j_call: TRBJ2-7
clone_size: .
v_call: TRBV12-5
cdr3_aa: CASGLEGSGGPCEQYF
cdr3_nt: TGTGCTAGTGGTTTGGAGGGTAGCGGGGGGCCATGCGAGCAGTACTTC

d_call: .
j_call: TRBJ2-3
clone_size: .
v_call: TRBV6-1
cdr3_aa: CASSEADGNTDTQYF
cdr3_nt: TGTGCCAGCAGTGAAGCTGACGGGAACACAGATACGCAGTATTTT

d_call: .
j_call: TRBJ1-1
clone_size: few
v_call: TRBV5-5
cdr3_aa: CASSLISNTEAFF
cdr3_nt: TGTGCCAGCAGCCTGATATCGAACACTGAAGCTTTCTTT

d_call: .
j_call: TRBJ2-3
clone_size: few
v_call: TRBV24-1
cdr3_aa: CATSHRGAYTDTQYF
cdr3_nt: TGTGCCACCAGTCACCGGGGCGCGTACACAGATACGCAGTATTTT